This T cell receptor (beta chain) appears in the sequencing data of a study of Graves' ophthalmopathy and Graves' hyperthyroidism. No progression to ophthalmopathy over 18 months defined stable hyperthyroidism. Ineligible for inclusion were patients with other autoimmune diseases, uncontrolled infections, pregnancy or lactation. The authors amplified TCR beta CDR3 regions from RNA transcripts. Second-round multiplex PCR came after first-round RT-PCR with HTBI primers. TCRdb processed the multiplex PCR reads anew with MiXCR; each CDR3 protein has one entry. The sample lists hundreds of thousands of distinct CDR3 sequences, more than 20% occurring once. The V gene lost 5 bases and the J gene lost 3 bases, with 13 bases spanning the gap. Germline V gives CDR1 WSHSY, CDR2 SAAADI. CDR3 length equals 14 residues.

The chain recombines TRBV10-2 with TRBJ1-1; D perhaps matches TRBD1 (6 bases). Sequenced input: peripheral blood. The clonotype originates from a woman younger than 35 with stable Graves' hyperthyroidism. CDR3 amino acids: CASSLPGGYTEAFF. For the CDR3, the DNA is TGCGCCAGCAGTTTACCGGGGGGCTACACTGAAGCTTTCTTT.